The following is a T cell receptor beta chain sequence with its context. Relapse after autologous stem cell transplantation occurred in every patient, and brentuximab vedotin exposure varied. Clones were read by immunoSEQ multiplex PCR, and TCRdb kept only the in-frame ones, dropping some. The sample lists about 97,000 clones, roughly 84% occurring once. This entry is derived from a study of PD-1 blockade in classical Hodgkin lymphoma. V was pared by 1 base and J by 8 bases, with 9 bases between. Germline V lookup: CDR1 KGHSH, CDR2 LQKENI. This CDR3 spans 13 amino acids. This chain connects TRBV18 to TRBJ2-1; no clear D gene. The source is a human donor with classical Hodgkin lymphoma. The input for sequencing was peripheral blood mononuclear cells (PBMCs), taken at baseline. The CDR3 region is CASSPRFFDEQFF. DNA of the CDR3: TGTGCCAGCTCACCACGGTTTTTCGATGAGCAGTTCTTC.